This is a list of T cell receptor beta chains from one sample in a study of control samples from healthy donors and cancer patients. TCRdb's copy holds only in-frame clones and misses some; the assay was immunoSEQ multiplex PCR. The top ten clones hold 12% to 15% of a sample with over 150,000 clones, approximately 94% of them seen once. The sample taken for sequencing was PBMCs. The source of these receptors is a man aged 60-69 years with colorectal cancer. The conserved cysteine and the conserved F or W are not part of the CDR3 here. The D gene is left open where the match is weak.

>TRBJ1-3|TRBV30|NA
AWSVSSPNTIY
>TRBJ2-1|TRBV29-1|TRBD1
SVEDSVGQGGKNEQF
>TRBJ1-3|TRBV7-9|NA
ASSLDGSGNTIY
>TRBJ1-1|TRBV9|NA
ASSFSPRTNTEAF
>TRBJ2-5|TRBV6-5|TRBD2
ASSYSGGRETQY
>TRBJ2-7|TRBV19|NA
ASSEGGYEQY
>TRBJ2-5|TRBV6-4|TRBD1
ATSPTGGAETQY
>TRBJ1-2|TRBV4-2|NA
ASSQAEGFGIRYT
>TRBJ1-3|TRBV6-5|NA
AGRRDTIY
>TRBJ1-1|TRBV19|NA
ASSIVGNEAF
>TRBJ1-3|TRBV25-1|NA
ASSPAGTGNTIY
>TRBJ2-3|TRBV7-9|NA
ASSEWATDTQY
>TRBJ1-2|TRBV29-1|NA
SVGGDVGGGYT
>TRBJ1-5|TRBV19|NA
ASSPGGGNQPQH
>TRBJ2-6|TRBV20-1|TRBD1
SASKDRDRGLSGANVLT
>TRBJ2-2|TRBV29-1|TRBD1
SVGRDSTGELF
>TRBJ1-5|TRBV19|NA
ASSLEGRQPQH
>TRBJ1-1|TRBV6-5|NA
ASSNRDSRSAF
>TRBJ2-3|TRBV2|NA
ASGPLTGVNTDTQY
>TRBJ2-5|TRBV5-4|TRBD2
ASSLGLAGGHQETQY
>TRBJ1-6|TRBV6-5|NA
ASRSNSPLH
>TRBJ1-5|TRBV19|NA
ASSIVPGISQPQH
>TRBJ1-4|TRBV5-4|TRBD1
ASSDNRGINEKLF
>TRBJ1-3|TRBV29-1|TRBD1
SVGQGDTIY
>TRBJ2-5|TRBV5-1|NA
ASSYDYETQY
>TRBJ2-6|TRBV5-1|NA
ASSLSVSGANVLT
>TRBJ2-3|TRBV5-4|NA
ASSLERDSTDTQY
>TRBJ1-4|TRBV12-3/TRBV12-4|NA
ASKTATNEKLF
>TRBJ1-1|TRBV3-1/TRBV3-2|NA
ASSQGVNTEAF
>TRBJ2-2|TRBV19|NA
AAFSNTNTGELF
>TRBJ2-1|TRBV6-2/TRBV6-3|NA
ASSPHNRAPYNEQF
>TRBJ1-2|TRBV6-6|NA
ASIQGNGYGYT
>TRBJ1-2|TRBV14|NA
ASSQWTGTDGYT
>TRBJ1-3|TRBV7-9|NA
ASSDGTRSSGNTIY
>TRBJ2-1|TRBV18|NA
ASSGVDEQF
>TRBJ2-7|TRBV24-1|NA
ATSDPSRYEQY
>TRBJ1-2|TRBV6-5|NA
ASSYSDRSNYGYT
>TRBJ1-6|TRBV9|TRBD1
ASSVGGDRYNSPLH
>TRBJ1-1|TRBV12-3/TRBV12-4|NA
ASTIRRVSEAF
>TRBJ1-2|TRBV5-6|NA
ASSSSGAGYGYT
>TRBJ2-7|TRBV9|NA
ASSVGEGREQY
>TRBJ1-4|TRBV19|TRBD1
ASSNPGGGEKLF
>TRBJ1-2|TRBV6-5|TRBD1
ASSTQGSANYGYT
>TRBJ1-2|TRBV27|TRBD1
ASSYRGRGYT
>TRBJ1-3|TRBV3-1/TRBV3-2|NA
ASSQDMTGGNTIY
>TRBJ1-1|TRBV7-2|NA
ASSRPGHMNTEAF
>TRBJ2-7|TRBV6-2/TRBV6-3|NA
ASSTGTPYEQY
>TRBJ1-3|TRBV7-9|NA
ASSLRQSSGNTIY
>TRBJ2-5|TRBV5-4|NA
ASSLVAETQY